The T cell receptor (beta chain) under discussion was sequenced for a study of blood T cell repertoires in COVID-19. About the research overall: T cells, B-cell-depleted T cells, or PBMCs supplied cDNA or gDNA.

Per germline, CDR1 ENHRY and CDR2 SYGVKD. This CDR3 is 15 amino acids long. With 7 bases removed from V and 3 bases from J, the gap between germline ends came to 19 bases. Here immunoSEQ multiplex PCR was the method, and the copy in TCRdb shows in-frame clones only, minus some. The sample lists some 260,000 clones; 70% to 90% were seen once. The count of this clone is one. V usage is TRBV10-3 and J usage is TRBJ2-7; TRBD1 is a possible D gene (6 bases). This receptor was taken from a human donor in a cohort sampled during active COVID-19. The source material was peripheral blood. The CDR3: CAITKGVGPSYEQYF. The CDR3 DNA sequence: TGTGCCATCACAAAGGGGGTGGGGCCGAGCTACGAGCAGTACTTC.